The rows below give T cell receptor beta chains drawn from one sample of a study of cytomegalovirus exposure and HLA in healthy donors. Clones were sequenced by immunoSEQ multiplex PCR, and TCRdb holds only the in-frame ones, with some missing. The data contain tens of thousands of clones, around 64% of them singletons. Sequencing input: PBMCs. These TCRs come from a human donor in good health. The CDR3 runs from the conserved cysteine through the conserved F or W. The D gene is left open where the match is weak. The listing skips clone size in some rows; elsewhere it reads once, few, many or a size class.

J	size	V	D	CDR3	DNA
TRBJ2-7	few	TRBV7-2	TRBD1	CASSPTGDEQYF	TGTGCCAGCAGTCCCACAGGGGACGAGCAGTACTTC
TRBJ1-6	NA	TRBV4-3	NA	CASSQDSGRGSPLHF	TGCGCCAGCAGCCAAGATTCGGGCAGGGGTTCACCCCTCCACTTT
TRBJ1-1	few	TRBV15	NA	CATSRDLGGENTEAFF	TGTGCCACCAGCAGAGATCTTGGAGGGGAGAACACTGAAGCTTTCTTT
TRBJ2-2	NA	TRBV5-4	TRBD2	CASSTGGRTGELFF	TGTGCCAGCAGCACGGGGGGGCGCACCGGGGAGCTGTTTTTT
TRBJ2-7	NA	TRBV6-4	NA	CASSDSEPQGGSSYEQYF	TGTGCCAGCAGTGACTCAGAACCCCAGGGGGGTTCGTCCTACGAGCAGTACTTC
TRBJ2-3	NA	TRBV29-1	TRBD2	CSVEGGSGVDTQYF	TGCAGCGTTGAAGGGGGTAGCGGGGTCGATACGCAGTATTTT
TRBJ1-2	NA	TRBV2	NA	CASSESRDHGYTF	TGTGCCAGCAGTGAATCCAGGGATCATGGCTACACCTTC
TRBJ1-1	NA	TRBV7-9	NA	CASSTSGTQNTEAFF	TGTGCCAGCAGCACGAGCGGGACACAGAACACTGAAGCTTTCTTT
TRBJ1-5	NA	TRBV2	NA	CASSSDRYGGQPQHF	TGTGCCAGCAGTTCGGACAGATACGGCGGACAGCCCCAGCATTTT
TRBJ2-1	NA	TRBV27	NA	CASSLVRPNEQFF	TGTGCCAGCAGTTTAGTTCGTCCGAATGAGCAGTTCTTC
TRBJ2-7	few	TRBV19	TRBD2	CATKPGLASTYEQYF	TGTGCCACCAAACCCGGACTAGCGAGTACCTACGAGCAGTACTTC
TRBJ1-1	NA	TRBV19	NA	CASSIGKGATTEAFF	TGTGCCAGTAGTATTGGAAAGGGAGCAACCACTGAAGCTTTCTTT
TRBJ1-2	NA	TRBV12-5	NA	CASGLVGSWRANYGYTF	TGTGCTAGTGGTTTGGTAGGCAGCTGGAGAGCTAACTATGGCTACACCTTC
TRBJ2-3	NA	TRBV19	NA	CASRRQGTPTDTQYF	TGTGCCAGTAGACGGCAGGGTACCCCCACAGATACGCAGTATTTT
TRBJ2-5	NA	TRBV12-5	TRBD1	CASGYRGETQYF	TGTGCTAGTGGTTACAGGGGTGAGACCCAGTACTTC
TRBJ2-2	NA	TRBV19	TRBD1	CATTTGGLTGELFF	TGTGCCACGACGACAGGGGGCCTCACCGGGGAGCTGTTTTTT
TRBJ2-2	once	TRBV5-1	NA	CASSRSGDTGELFF	TGCGCCAGCAGTAGGTCAGGGGACACCGGGGAGCTGTTTTTT
TRBJ2-2	NA	TRBV11-3	NA	CASSLGPVNTGELFF	TGTGCCAGCAGCTTAGGTCCAGTGAACACCGGGGAGCTGTTTTTT
TRBJ1-1	once	TRBV5-4	NA	CASSLGVTGLAEAFF	TGTGCCAGCAGCTTGGGGGTGACAGGATTGGCTGAAGCTTTCTTT
TRBJ1-6	NA	TRBV18	NA	CASSPESGVRSPLHF	TGTGCCAGCTCACCGGAATCCGGGGTACGATCACCCCTCCACTTT
TRBJ1-1	NA	TRBV5-6	NA	CASSLGSPSAEAFF	TGTGCCAGCAGCTTGGGATCTCCGAGCGCTGAAGCTTTCTTT
TRBJ2-3	NA	TRBV6-5	NA	CASSNRIASPTQYF	TGTGCCAGCAGCAATAGGATAGCGTCCCCTACGCAGTATTTT
TRBJ2-1	NA	TRBV30	NA	CARGLTSNEQFF	TGTGCCCGAGGTCTGACTAGCAATGAGCAGTTCTTC
TRBJ1-2	NA	TRBV28	NA	CASSSHRRGYTF	TGTGCCAGCAGTTCCCATCGGAGGGGCTACACCTTC
TRBJ1-2	once	TRBV7-8	NA	CASSSGTSLGYGYTF	TGTGCCAGCAGCTCCGGGACATCCTTAGGGTATGGCTACACCTTC
TRBJ2-4	NA	TRBV6-6	TRBD2	CASSYSERGPIQYF	TGTGCCAGCAGTTACTCTGAGCGGGGACCCATTCAGTACTTC
TRBJ1-2	NA	TRBV15	TRBD1	CATSRRQGAEDGYTF	TGTGCCACCAGCAGAAGACAGGGGGCTGAAGATGGCTACACCTTC
TRBJ2-6	NA	TRBV5-6	NA	CASSSFTGSGANVLTF	TGTGCCAGCAGCAGCTTTACGGGCTCTGGGGCCAACGTCCTGACTTTC
TRBJ2-1	NA	TRBV4-3	TRBD2	CASSQEGLAGWNEQFF	TGCGCCAGCAGCCAAGAGGGACTAGCGGGGTGGAATGAGCAGTTCTTC
TRBJ1-1	NA	TRBV11-2	NA	CASSFAVGYTEAFF	TGTGCCAGCAGCTTTGCGGTGGGTTATACTGAAGCTTTCTTT
TRBJ1-1	few	TRBV14	NA	CASSQDRLYTEAFF	TGTGCCAGCAGCCAAGACCGTCTCTACACTGAAGCTTTCTTT
TRBJ2-7	NA	TRBV6-1	NA	CASSPQGGSYEQYF	TGTGCCAGCAGCCCGCAGGGCGGCTCCTACGAGCAGTACTTC
TRBJ2-3	NA	TRBV11-3	TRBD1	CASSWSGTGASPDTQYF	TGTGCCAGCAGCTGGTCCGGGACAGGGGCTTCCCCAGATACGCAGTATTTT
TRBJ2-5	NA	TRBV10-3	TRBD2	CATRGGQETQYF	TGTGCCACGCGGGGGGGCCAGGAGACCCAGTACTTC
TRBJ2-2	once	TRBV29-1	NA	CSVQGPTNTGELFF	TGCAGCGTCCAGGGCCCTACGAACACCGGGGAGCTGTTTTTT
TRBJ2-5	few	TRBV9	TRBD2	CASSFLASGVKETQYF	TGTGCCAGCAGCTTCCTCGCTAGCGGGGTAAAAGAGACCCAGTACTTC
TRBJ1-2	NA	TRBV7-9	NA	CASSSGFYGYTF	TGTGCCAGCAGCTCGGGTTTCTATGGCTACACCTTC
TRBJ1-4	NA	TRBV6-6	TRBD1	CASSYSDRGGEKLFF	TGTGCCAGCAGTTACTCGGACAGGGGCGGCGAAAAACTGTTTTTT
TRBJ2-7	few	TRBV9	NA	CASSDRDNEQYF	TGTGCCAGCAGCGACAGGGATAACGAGCAGTACTTC
TRBJ2-5	few	TRBV6-5	TRBD2	CASSPSLASETQYF	TGTGCCAGCAGTCCCTCACTAGCGTCAGAGACCCAGTACTTC
TRBJ2-3	NA	TRBV6-5	NA	CASRKDTNTQYF	TGTGCCAGCAGAAAGGACACGAATACGCAGTATTTT
TRBJ2-1	NA	TRBV9	TRBD2	CASRDSGGAGEQFF	TGTGCCAGCAGGGATAGCGGGGGGGCCGGTGAGCAGTTCTTC
TRBJ2-2	NA	TRBV27	TRBD2	CASSPLAGWNTGELFF	TGTGCCAGCAGTCCATTAGCGGGGTGGAACACCGGGGAGCTGTTTTTT
TRBJ1-4	NA	TRBV4-1	TRBD1	CASSRGQGFEKLFF	TGCGCCAGCAGCCGGGGACAGGGGTTCGAAAAACTGTTTTTT
TRBJ2-5	NA	TRBV5-4	NA	CASSFNGGQETQYF	TGTGCCAGCAGCTTTAACGGGGGCCAAGAGACCCAGTACTTC
TRBJ2-2	few	TRBV5-1	NA	CASSLGATGELFF	TGCGCCAGCAGCTTAGGGGCTACCGGGGAGCTGTTTTTT
TRBJ1-3	few	TRBV5-1	NA	CASSPHQVSGNTIYF	TGCGCCAGCAGCCCACACCAGGTCTCTGGAAACACCATATATTTT
TRBJ2-2	few	TRBV19	TRBD1	CASSETGAVNTGELFF	TGTGCCAGTAGTGAAACAGGGGCCGTAAACACCGGGGAGCTGTTTTTT
TRBJ1-1	NA	TRBV29-1	NA	CSAGAWGNTEAFF	TGCAGCGCTGGGGCCTGGGGAAACACTGAAGCTTTCTTT
TRBJ1-3	NA	TRBV5-8	NA	CASSRLRGSGNTIYF	TGTGCCAGCAGCAGACTCAGGGGCTCTGGAAACACCATATATTTT